This TCR beta chain was identified in a study of shared clonotypes between healthy human individuals. General study findings and limits: A handful of donors showed sharing of about 5.5% of naive CD4 clonotypes. Represented diversity, genetic and exposure-history alike, was limited by few donors.

The germline CDR1 and CDR2 sequences are SNHLY and FYNNEI. CDR3 size: 10 residues. Trimming left V 1 base short and J 6 bases short, with 0 bases between. CD8 cells classed as naive were CD45RO-negative and positively selected for CCR7, excluding terminally differentiated effector memory CD45RA+ cells. As for this clone: Its antigen remains unknown.

Assay: immunoSEQ multiplex PCR; the TCRdb copy retains only in-frame clones and omits some. The table has about 820,000 clones, 80% to 95% seen once. This TCR derives from a man aged 25-40 years in good health. Sequencing used naive CD8+ T cells sorted from blood. This sequence joins TRBV2 and TRBJ2-5, with D hard to call. The DNA for the CDR3 is TGTGCCAGCAGTGAAGAGACCCAGTACTTC. Amino acid sequence: CASSEETQYF.